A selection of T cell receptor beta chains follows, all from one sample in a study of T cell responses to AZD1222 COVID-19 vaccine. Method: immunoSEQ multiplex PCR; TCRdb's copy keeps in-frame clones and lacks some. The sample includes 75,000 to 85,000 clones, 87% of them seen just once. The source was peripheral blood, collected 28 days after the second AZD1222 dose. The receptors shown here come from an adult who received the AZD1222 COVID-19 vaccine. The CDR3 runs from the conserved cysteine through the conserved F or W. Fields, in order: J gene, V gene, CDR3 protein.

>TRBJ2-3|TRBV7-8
CASSYDRGGADTQYF
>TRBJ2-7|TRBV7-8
CASSSPGLAGGRNEQYF
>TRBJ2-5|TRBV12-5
CASATGRETQYF
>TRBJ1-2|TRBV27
CASSSQRGGGYTF
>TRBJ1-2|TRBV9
CASSSRDINYGYTF
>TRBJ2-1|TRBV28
CASAGTPSNEQFF
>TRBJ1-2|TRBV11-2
CASSFTGYREGYTF
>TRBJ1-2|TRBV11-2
CASSLVTGLGSHGYTF
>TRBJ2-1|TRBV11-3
CASSSGGLYNEQFF
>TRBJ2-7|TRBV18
CASSPGVGYEQYF
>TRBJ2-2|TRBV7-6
CASSLAYDRSNTGELFF
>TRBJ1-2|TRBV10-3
CAISGLGRGLYYGYTF
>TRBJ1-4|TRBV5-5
CASRSGTGLQLIDEKLFF
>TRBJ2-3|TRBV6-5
CASRDSGGVTDTQYF
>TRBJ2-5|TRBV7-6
CASNVVWVIAGETQYF
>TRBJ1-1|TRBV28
CASSYPRGDTEAFF
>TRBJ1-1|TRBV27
CASSLSQGVNTEAFF
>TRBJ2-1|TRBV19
CASSRLAGGTHNEQFF
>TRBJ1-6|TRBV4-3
CASSQESSPGVSPLHF
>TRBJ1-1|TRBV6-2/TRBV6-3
CASSSTDMNTEAFF
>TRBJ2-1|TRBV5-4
CASSLSDEQFF
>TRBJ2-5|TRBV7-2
CASSPGGDHPQETQYF
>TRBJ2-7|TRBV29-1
CSSQGIRGKQRVYEQYF
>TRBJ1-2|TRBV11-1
CASSRAGQFGGYTF
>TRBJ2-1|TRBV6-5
CASSRTSGGGNEQFF
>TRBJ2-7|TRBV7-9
CASNSGPESYEQYF
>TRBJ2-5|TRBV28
CTSGRGRTETQYF
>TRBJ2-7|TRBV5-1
CASSLGVRGQFEQYF
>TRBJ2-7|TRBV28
CASRPILWLGYEQYF
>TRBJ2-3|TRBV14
CASSQATQQGFTDTQYF
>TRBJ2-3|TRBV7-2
CASSLDVGGRDTQYF
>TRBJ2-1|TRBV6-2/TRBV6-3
CASSRMGGANNEQFF
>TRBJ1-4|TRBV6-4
CASSPGQNNEKLFF
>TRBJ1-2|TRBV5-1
CASSLGMDYGYTF
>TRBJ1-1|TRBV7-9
CASRSGQNTEAFF
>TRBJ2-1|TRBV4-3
CASSQAGGYNEQFF
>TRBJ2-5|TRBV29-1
CSVLAPLRTDFRTQYF